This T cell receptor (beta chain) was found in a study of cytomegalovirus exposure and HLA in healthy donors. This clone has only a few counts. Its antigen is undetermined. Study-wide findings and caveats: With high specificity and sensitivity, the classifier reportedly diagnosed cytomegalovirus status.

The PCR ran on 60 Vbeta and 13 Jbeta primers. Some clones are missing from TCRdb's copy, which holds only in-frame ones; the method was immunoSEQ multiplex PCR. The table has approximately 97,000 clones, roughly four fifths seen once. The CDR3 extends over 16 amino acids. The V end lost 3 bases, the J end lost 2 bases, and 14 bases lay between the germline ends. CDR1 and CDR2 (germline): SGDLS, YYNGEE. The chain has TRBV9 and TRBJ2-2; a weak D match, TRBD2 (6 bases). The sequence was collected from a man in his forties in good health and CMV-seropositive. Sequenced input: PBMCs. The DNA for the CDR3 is TGTGCCAGCAGCGCCTCCCGGGACTCAAACACCGGGGAGCTGTTTTTT. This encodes CASSASRDSNTGELFF.